Below are 10 T cell receptor beta chains sequenced from a single sample in a study of blood T cells in healthy people across ages (dated by TCRdb to about 2015). Receptor libraries were prepared by 5' RACE. The data were produced on an Illumina HiSeq 2500. A second PCR of roughly 7 to 12 cycles was performed with a sample-barcoded 5' primer and a J-beta primer mix. The raw public data were reprocessed by TCRdb itself: fastp quality trimming at Q25, MiXCR clonotype calling, in-frame beta chains only. For every CDR3 protein sequence, its rows merge into one entry that carries the most common genes and DNA. The sample records hundreds of thousands of distinct CDR3 sequences, around 49% of which are singletons. The top ten clonotypes cover 25% to 35% of the sample. The specimen was blood. Source of these receptors: a woman aged 55-70 years in good health.

This clonotype showed up just a few times. This chain connects TRBV6-5 to TRBJ2-7, with 8 nucleotides matching TRBD2. J gave up 2 bases and V 5 bases, and 11 bases lay outside the gene matches. This CDR3 contains 16 residues. The germline CDR1 and CDR2 sequences are MNHEY and SVGAGI. This chain's CDR3 is CASSNYHSGTAYEQYF. The CDR3 DNA is TGTGCCAGCAGTAACTATCATAGCGGGACTGCCTACGAGCAGTACTTC.

J is TRBJ2-3 and V is TRBV28; 8 nucleotides match TRBD2. The CDR3 contains 14 residues. V shed 5 bases and J 3 bases; nucleotides not matched to a gene: 4. Germline CDR1 is MDHEN and CDR2 is SYDVKM. The CDR3 region is CASSVAGPTDTQYF. CDR3 sequence (DNA): TGTGCCAGCAGTGTAGCGGGGCCGACAGATACGCAGTATTTT.

The sample holds many counts of this clonotype. V usage is TRBV7-9 and J usage is TRBJ2-5; the D is unclear. The CDR3 covers 12 residues. Looked up from germline, CDR1 is SEHNR and CDR2 is FQNEAQ (reference sequence). V was cut by 1 base and J by 1 base, with 1 base left in between. The CDR3 DNA reads as TGTGCCAGCAGCTTAGGCCAAGAGACCCAGTACTTC. This sequence encodes CASSLGQETQYF.

This sequence joins TRBV28 and TRBJ2-1; 14 bases align to TRBD2. V shed 11 bases and J 12 bases; nucleotides not matched to a gene: 21. This CDR3 comprises 17 residues. The germline V gene has CDR1 MDHEN and CDR2 SYDVKM. CDR3 in amino acids: CAGRPPVATSGRVGQFF. The DNA of the CDR3 is TGTGCCGGCCGGCCCCCCGTTGCGACTAGCGGGAGGGTAGGGCAGTTCTTC.

This chain links TRBV7-6 with TRBJ2-5; D gene unclear. The DNA end lines up better with TRBJ2-7; the J call may be wrong. The CDR3 has 14 residues. Germline lookup yields CDR1 SGHVS and CDR2 FNYEAQ. The CDR3 region has the DNA TGTGCCAGCAGCTTAAGCGACGGAAGCTACGAGCAGTACTTC. Residues: CASSLSDGSYEQYF.

The chain carries TRBV2 and TRBJ2-1, with TRBD2 matching over 14 bases. CDR3 length: 15 residues. Trimming at V came to 7 bases and at J to 9 bases, leaving 8 bases not matched to a gene. The V gene's germline CDR1 is SNHLY and CDR2 FYNNEI. CDR3 sequence reads: CASTSGLAGASEQFF. The CDR3 coding sequence is TGTGCCAGCACCTCGGGACTAGCGGGAGCTTCTGAGCAGTTCTTC.

The V call is TRBV20-1, the J call TRBJ2-1; TRBD1 agrees at 7 bases. CDR3 length equals 12 residues. V dropped 3 bases and J dropped 9; count of bases not matched to a gene: 5. Germline loops: CDR1 DFQATT, CDR2 SNEGSKA (reference sequence). The CDR3 nucleotides are TGCAGTGCTAGTAGGGGACAGTTTGAGCAGTTCTTC. Translation gives CSASRGQFEQFF.

This clonotype occurred many times. The J gene is TRBJ2-7, the V gene TRBV7-2, with D unclear. V was clipped by 2 bases and J by 0 bases, with 2 bases between them. The CDR3 contains 12 residues. Germline V lookup: CDR1 SGHTA, CDR2 FQGNSA. CDR3 protein: CASSLSSYEQYF. CDR3 sequence (DNA): TGTGCCAGCAGCTTAAGCTCCTACGAGCAGTACTTC.

The CDR3 DNA reads TGTGCCAGCAGCACACTAGCGGGGGGTTCTTACAATGAGCAGTTCTTC. It specifies CASSTLAGGSYNEQFF. The genes are TRBV9 and TRBJ2-1, with 12 bases aligning to TRBD2. CDR1 SGDLS and CDR2 YYNGEE come from the germline V gene. The trim removed 4 bases at V and 4 bases at J, leaving 6 bases unmatched. This CDR3 is built from 16 residues. The full variable domain, in which reference TRBV9 and TRBJ2-1 provide the parts outside the CDR3, is DSGVTQTPKHLITATGQRVTLRCSPRSGDLSVYWYQQSLDQGLQFLIQYYNGEERAKGNILERFSAQQFPDLHSELNLSSLELGDSALYFCASSTLAGGSYNEQFFGPGTRLTVL.

V is TRBV4-3 and J is TRBJ2-5; 7 nucleotides align to TRBD1. Germline V gene lookup returns CDR1 LGHNA and CDR2 YSLEER. J gave up 3 bases and V 3 bases, and 10 bases lay outside the gene matches. CDR3 length: 16 amino acids. This CDR3 is CASSHTGQNSKETQYF. For the CDR3, the DNA is TGCGCCAGCAGCCACACGGGACAGAACTCGAAAGAGACCCAGTACTTC.